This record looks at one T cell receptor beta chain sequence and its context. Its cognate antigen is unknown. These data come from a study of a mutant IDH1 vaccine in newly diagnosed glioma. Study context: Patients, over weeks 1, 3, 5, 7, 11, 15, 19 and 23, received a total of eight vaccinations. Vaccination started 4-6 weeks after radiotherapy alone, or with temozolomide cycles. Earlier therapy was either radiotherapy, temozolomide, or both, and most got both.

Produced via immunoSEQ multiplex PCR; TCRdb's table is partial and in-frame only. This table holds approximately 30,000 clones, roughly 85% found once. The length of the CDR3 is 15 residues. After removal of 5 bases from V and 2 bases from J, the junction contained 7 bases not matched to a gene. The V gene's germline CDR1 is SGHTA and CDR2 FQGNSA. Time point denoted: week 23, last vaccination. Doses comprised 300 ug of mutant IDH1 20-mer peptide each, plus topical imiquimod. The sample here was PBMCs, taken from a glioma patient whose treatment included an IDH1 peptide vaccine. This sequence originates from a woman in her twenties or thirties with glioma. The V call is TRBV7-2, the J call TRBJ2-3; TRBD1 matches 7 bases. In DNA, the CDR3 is TGTGCCAGCAGCCCAGGACAGGCAGACACAGATACGCAGTATTTT. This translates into CASSPGQADTDTQYF.